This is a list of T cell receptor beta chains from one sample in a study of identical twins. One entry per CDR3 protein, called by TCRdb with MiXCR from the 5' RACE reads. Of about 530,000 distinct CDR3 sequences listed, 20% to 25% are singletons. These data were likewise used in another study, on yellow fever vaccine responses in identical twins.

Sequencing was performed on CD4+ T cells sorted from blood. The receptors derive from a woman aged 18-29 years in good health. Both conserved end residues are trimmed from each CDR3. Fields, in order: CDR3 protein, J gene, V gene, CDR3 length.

ASSENGVSYNEQF TRBJ2-1 TRBV2 13
ASSFIGIDPEAF TRBJ1-1 TRBV12-3/TRBV12-4 12
ASSLATKTSGRTYEQY TRBJ2-7 TRBV7-8 16
ASRRTRSTYEQY TRBJ2-7 TRBV28 12
ASSLVPQRGPNEQF TRBJ2-1 TRBV12-3/TRBV12-4 14
ASSENAGGDTQY TRBJ2-3 TRBV2 12
ASTDGWGRQETQY TRBJ2-5 TRBV6-1 13
ASSPLGGGSYNEQF TRBJ2-1 TRBV28 14
ASSQPTDAGEKLF TRBJ1-4 TRBV4-2 13
ASSFSVNQPQH TRBJ1-5 TRBV12-3/TRBV12-4 11
ASSDRDRDIGEQF TRBJ2-1 TRBV12-3/TRBV12-4 13